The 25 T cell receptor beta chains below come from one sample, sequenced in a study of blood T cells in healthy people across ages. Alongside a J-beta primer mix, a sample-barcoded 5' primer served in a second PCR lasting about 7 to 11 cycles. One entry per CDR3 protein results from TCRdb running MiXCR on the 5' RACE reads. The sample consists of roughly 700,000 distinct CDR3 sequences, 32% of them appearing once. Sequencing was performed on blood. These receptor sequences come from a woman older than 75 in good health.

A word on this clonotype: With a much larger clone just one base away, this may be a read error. The CDR3 here is CASSQGRASGEDYNEQYF. For the CDR3, the DNA is TGTGCCAGCAGCCAAGGGAGGGCGTCAGGGGAGGACTACAATGAGCAGTACTTC. This chain joins TRBV4-2 and TRBJ2-7, with D perhaps given as TRBD1 or TRBD2 (6 bases each). Germline values: CDR1 LGHNA, CDR2 YNFKEQ. V lost 1 base, J lost 7 bases, and 26 bases lay in between. There are 18 residues in the CDR3.

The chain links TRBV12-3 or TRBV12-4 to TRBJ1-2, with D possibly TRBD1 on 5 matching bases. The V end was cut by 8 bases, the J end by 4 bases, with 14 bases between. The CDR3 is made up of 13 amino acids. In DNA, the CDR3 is TGTGCCAGCGGCACCCGCGGGGGCTATGGCTACACCTTC. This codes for CASGTRGGYGYTF.

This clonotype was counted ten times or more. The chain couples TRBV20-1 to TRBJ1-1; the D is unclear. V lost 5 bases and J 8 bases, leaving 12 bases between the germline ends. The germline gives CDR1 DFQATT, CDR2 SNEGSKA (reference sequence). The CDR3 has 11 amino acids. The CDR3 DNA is TGCAGTGCTCTCACTAGGACGGAAGCTTTCTTT. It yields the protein CSALTRTEAFF.

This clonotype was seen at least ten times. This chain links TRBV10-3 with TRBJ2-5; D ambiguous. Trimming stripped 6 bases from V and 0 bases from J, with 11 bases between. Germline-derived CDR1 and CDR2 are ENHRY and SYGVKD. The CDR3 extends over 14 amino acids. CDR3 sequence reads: CAISPSQDQETQYF. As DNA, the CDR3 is TGTGCCATCAGCCCTAGTCAAGACCAAGAGACCCAGTACTTC.

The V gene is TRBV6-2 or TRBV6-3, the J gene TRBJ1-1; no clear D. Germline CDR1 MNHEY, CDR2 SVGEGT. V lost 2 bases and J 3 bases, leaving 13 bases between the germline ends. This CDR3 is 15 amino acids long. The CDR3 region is CASSYEGQLDTEAFF. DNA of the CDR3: TGTGCCAGCAGTTACGAAGGGCAACTCGACACTGAAGCTTTCTTT.

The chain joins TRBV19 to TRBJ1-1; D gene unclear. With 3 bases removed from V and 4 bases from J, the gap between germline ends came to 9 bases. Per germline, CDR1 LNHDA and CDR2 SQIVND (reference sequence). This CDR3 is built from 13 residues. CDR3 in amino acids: CASSMKRATEAFF. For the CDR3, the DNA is TGTGCCAGTAGTATGAAGAGGGCCACTGAAGCTTTCTTT.

CDR3 amino acids: CSASGTYRASNTEAFF. The CDR3 nucleotides read TGCAGTGCTAGTGGGACCTACAGGGCCTCGAACACTGAAGCTTTCTTT. V usage is TRBV20-1 and J usage is TRBJ1-1, with D perhaps TRBD1 (6 bases). The CDR3 contains 16 residues. Germline-derived CDR1 and CDR2 are DFQATT and SNEGSKA (reference sequence). V lost 3 bases and J 1 base, leaving 18 bases between the germline ends.

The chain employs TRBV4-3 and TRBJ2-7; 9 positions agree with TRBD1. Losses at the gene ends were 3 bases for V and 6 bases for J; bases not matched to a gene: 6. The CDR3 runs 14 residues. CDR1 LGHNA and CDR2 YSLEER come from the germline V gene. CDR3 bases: TGCGCCAGCAGCCAGGGACAGGGTGTTGGCGAGCAGTACTTC. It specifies CASSQGQGVGEQYF.

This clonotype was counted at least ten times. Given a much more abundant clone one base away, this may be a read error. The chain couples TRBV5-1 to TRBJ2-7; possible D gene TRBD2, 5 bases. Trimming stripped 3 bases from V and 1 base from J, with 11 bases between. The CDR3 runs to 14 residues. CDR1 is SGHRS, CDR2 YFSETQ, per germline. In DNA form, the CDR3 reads TGCGCCAGCAGCTGCGGGCGCTCTTCCTACGAGCAGTACTTC. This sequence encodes CASSCGRSSYEQYF.

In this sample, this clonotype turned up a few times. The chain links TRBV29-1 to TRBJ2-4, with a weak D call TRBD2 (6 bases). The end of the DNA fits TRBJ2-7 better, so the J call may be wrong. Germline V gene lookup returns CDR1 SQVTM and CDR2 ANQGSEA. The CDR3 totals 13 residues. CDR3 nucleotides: TGCAGCGCCCGGGACTCGGGAACCTACGAGCAGTACTTC. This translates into CSARDSGTYEQYF.

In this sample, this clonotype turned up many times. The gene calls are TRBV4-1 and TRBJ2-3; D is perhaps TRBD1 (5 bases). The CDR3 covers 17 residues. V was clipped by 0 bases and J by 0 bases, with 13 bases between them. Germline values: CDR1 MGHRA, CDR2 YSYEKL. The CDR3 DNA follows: TGCGCCAGCAGCCAAGATTTAGGACACTTTAGCACAGATACGCAGTATTTT. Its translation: CASSQDLGHFSTDTQYF.

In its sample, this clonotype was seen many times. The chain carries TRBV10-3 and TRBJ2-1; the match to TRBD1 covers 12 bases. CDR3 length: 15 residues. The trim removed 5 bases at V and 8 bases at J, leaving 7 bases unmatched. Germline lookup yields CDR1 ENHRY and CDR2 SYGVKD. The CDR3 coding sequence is TGTGCCATCAGTATGGGACAGGGGGCAAACGATGAGCAGTTCTTC. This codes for CAISMGQGANDEQFF.

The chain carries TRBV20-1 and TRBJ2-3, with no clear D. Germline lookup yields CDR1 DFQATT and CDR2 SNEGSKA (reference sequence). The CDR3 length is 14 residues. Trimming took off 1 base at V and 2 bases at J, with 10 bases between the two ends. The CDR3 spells CSARGPRYTDTQYF. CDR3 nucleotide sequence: TGCAGTGCTAGAGGGCCAAGATACACAGATACGCAGTATTTT.

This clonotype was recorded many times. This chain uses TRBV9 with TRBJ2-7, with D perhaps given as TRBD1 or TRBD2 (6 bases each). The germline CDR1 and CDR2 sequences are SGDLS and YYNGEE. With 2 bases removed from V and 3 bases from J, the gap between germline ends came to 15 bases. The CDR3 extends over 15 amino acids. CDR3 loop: CASSVGGATHYEQYF. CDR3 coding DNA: TGTGCCAGCAGCGTCGGGGGCGCGACACACTACGAGCAGTACTTC.

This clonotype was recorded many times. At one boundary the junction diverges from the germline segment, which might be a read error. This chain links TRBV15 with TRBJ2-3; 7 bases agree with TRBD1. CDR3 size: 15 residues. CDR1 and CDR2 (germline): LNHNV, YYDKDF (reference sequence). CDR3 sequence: CATTRGDSRTDTQYF. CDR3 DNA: TGTGCCACCACCAGAGGGGACAGCCGCACAGATACGCAGTATTTT.

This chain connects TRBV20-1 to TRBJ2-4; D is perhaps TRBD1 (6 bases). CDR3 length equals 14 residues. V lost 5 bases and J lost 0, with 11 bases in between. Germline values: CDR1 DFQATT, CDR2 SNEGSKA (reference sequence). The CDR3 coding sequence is TGCAGTGCTCAGACAGGACTAGCCAAAAACATTCAGTACTTC. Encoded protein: CSAQTGLAKNIQYF.

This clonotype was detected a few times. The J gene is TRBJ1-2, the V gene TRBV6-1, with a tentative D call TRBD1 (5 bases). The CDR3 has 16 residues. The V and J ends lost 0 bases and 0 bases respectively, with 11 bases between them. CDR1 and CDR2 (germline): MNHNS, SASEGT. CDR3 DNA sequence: TGTGCCAGCAGTGAAGCATGGGGGGGAGCTAACTATGGCTACACCTTC. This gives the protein CASSEAWGGANYGYTF.

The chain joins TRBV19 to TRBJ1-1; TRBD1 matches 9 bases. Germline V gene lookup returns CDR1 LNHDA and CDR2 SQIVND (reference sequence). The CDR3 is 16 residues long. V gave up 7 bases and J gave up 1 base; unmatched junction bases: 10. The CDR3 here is CASTGDRVRGNTEAFF. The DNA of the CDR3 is TGTGCCAGTACCGGGGACAGGGTAAGAGGGAACACTGAAGCTTTCTTT.

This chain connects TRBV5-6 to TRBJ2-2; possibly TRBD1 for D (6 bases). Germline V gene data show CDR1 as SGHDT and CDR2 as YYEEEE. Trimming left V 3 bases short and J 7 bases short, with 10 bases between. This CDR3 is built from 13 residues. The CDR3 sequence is CASSSGTIGELFF. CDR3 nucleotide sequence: TGTGCCAGCAGCTCCGGGACAATCGGGGAGCTGTTTTTT.

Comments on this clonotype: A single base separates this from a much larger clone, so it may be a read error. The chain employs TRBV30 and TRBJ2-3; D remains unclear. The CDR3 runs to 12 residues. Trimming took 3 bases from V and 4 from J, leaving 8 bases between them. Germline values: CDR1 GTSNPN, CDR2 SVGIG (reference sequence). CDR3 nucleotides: TGTGCCTGGAGGCAGCACCCAGATACGCAGTATTTT. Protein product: CAWRQHPDTQYF. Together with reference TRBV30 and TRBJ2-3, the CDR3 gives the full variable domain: SQTIHQWPATLVQPVGSPLSLECTVEGTSNPNLYWYRQAAGRGLQLLFYSVGIGQISSEVPQNLSASRPQDRQFILSSKKLLLSDSGFYLCAWRQHPDTQYFGPGTRLTVL.

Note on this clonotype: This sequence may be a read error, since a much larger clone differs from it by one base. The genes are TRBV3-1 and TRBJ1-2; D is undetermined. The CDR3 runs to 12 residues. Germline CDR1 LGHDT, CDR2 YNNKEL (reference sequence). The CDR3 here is CASSQRQYDYTF. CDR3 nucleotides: TGTGCCAGCAGCCAAAGGCAGTATGACTACACCTTC. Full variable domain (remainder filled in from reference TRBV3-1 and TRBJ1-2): DTAVSQTPKYLVTQMGNDKSIKCEQNLGHDTMYWYKQDSKKFLKIMFSYNNKELIINETVPNRFSPKSPDKAHLNLHINSLELGDSAVYFCASSQRQYDYTFGSGTRLTVV.

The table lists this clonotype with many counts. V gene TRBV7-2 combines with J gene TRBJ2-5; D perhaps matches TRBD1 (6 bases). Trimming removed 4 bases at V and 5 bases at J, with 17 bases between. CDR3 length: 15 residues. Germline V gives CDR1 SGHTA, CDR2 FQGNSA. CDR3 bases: TGTGCCAGCAGCTCCGGGACACCTTTCACTGAGACCCAGTACTTC. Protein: CASSSGTPFTETQYF.

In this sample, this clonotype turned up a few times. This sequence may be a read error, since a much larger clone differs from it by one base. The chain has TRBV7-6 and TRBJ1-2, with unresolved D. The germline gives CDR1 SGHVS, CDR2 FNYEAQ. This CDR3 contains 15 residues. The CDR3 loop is CTSSPGSRDNYGYTF. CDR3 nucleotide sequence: TGTACCAGCAGCCCGGGCTCAAGGGATAACTATGGCTACACCTTC.

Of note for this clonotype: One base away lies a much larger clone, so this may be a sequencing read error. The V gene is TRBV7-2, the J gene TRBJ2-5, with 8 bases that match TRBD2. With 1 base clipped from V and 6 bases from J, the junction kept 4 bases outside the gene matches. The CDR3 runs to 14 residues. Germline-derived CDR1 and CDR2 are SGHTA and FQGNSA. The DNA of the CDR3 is TGTGCCAGCAGCTTAGGTGGCGGGGGGAAGACCCAGTACTTC. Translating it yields CASSLGGGGKTQYF.

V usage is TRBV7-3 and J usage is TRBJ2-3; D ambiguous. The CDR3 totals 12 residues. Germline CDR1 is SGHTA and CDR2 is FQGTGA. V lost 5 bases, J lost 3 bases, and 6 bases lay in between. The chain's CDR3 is CASSRNTDTQYF. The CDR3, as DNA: TGTGCCAGCAGCAGAAATACAGATACGCAGTATTTT.